This entry lists 2 T cell receptor beta chains sequenced from one sample in a study of T cells in Graves' hyperthyroidism and ophthalmopathy. Amplified regions were TCR beta CDR3 sequences from RNA transcripts. The HTBI primer set drove a first-round RT-PCR of the TCR CDR3. In TCRdb, the multiplex PCR reads were re-called with MiXCR into one record per CDR3 protein. The sample records 340,000 or so distinct CDR3 sequences, 16% being singletons. Sequenced sample: blood. These receptors were collected from a man aged 25 to 45 with Graves' hyperthyroidism.

In this sample, this clonotype turned up many times. The V gene is TRBV28, the J gene TRBJ2-3; D may be TRBD1 or TRBD2 (5 bases each). The CDR3 extends over 15 amino acids. V lost 3 bases, J lost 2 bases, and 12 bases lay in between. Germline CDR1 and CDR2: MDHEN and SYDVKM. The CDR3 nucleotides are TGTGCCAGCAGTTTTCTTCAGGGAGACACAGATACGCAGTATTTT. Encoded protein: CASSFLQGDTDTQYF.

The sample holds many counts of this clonotype. The chain employs TRBV2 and TRBJ1-4, with TRBD1 identical over 7 bases. Trimming at V came to 8 bases and at J to 4 bases, leaving 4 bases not matched to a gene. The CDR3 consists of 13 residues. Germline V gene data show CDR1 as SNHLY and CDR2 as FYNNEI. The CDR3 loop reads CASQGQHNEKLFF. The CDR3 nucleotides are TGTGCCAGCCAGGGACAGCATAATGAAAAACTGTTTTTT. The full variable domain, with the rest looked up from reference TRBV2 and TRBJ1-4, is EPEVTQTPSHQVTQMGQEVILRCVPISNHLYFYWYRQILGQKVEFLVSFYNNEISEKSEIFDDQFSVERPDGSNFTLKIRSTKLEDSAMYFCASQGQHNEKLFFGSGTQLSVL.